The rows below give T cell receptor beta chains drawn from one sample of a study of blood T cell repertoires in COVID-19. TCRdb's copy holds only in-frame clones and misses some; the assay was immunoSEQ multiplex PCR. Of about 260,000 clones listed, about 82% were seen once; the top ten hold about 2.1%. The source material was PBMCs or T cells enriched from blood (not recorded which). The receptors were gathered from a woman between 45 and 60 years old who had recovered from COVID-19. The CDR3 runs from the conserved cysteine through the conserved F or W. A D gene is named only where the DNA matches it firmly. The size entry is marked missing in some rows and otherwise reads once, few, many or a size class.

d_gene	v_gene	j_gene	abundance	CDR3nt	CDR3aa
.	TRBV7-2	TRBJ2-7	once	TGTGCCAGCAGCTTAGGGCTAGCGAGCTACGAGCAGTACTTC	CASSLGLASYEQYF
.	TRBV2	TRBJ2-3	few	TGTGCCACGGGGGACGATACGCAGTATTTT	CATGDDTQYF
TRBD1	TRBV3-1/TRBV3-2	TRBJ1-5	.	TGTGCCAGCAGCCGGGGACAGCGAAATCAGCCCCAGCATTTT	CASSRGQRNQPQHF
.	TRBV7-2	TRBJ2-5	.	TGTGCCAGCAGCTCAACAAGATTCTCAGAGACCCAGTACTTC	CASSSTRFSETQYF
TRBD1	TRBV2	TRBJ2-5	.	TGTGCCAGCAGAGGGAGCCGGGACAGGGGGTGGCAAGAGACCCAGTACTTC	CASRGSRDRGWQETQYF
.	TRBV12-3/TRBV12-4	TRBJ2-1	.	TGTGCCAGCAGAAGGGGCTACAATGAGCAGTTCTTC	CASRRGYNEQFF
.	TRBV9	TRBJ1-6	.	TGTGCCAGCAGCGGAACTTCGGGTAATTCACCCCTCCACTTT	CASSGTSGNSPLHF
TRBD1	TRBV4-1	TRBJ2-7	many	TGCGCCAGCAGCCAAGGATCGACAGGGATGTACGAGCAGTACTTC	CASSQGSTGMYEQYF
.	TRBV7-2	TRBJ1-5	.	TGTGCCAGCAGCTTAGGTCAGAGCAATCAGCCCCAGCATTTT	CASSLGQSNQPQHF
.	TRBV18	TRBJ1-2	.	TGTGCCAGCTCACCACTTGACAGTGCCTATGGCTACACCTTC	CASSPLDSAYGYTF
.	TRBV5-6	TRBJ2-5	.	TGTGCCAGCAGCTTCTCGGAGACCCAGTACTTC	CASSFSETQYF
.	TRBV14	TRBJ1-4	.	TGTGCCAGCAGCCAAGCAACAGGGTTTGGGAATGAAAAACTGTTTTTT	CASSQATGFGNEKLFF
.	TRBV4-3	TRBJ1-1	.	TGCGCCAGCAGCCAAGATTTCGGACATAACCCCGAAGCTTTCTTT	CASSQDFGHNPEAFF
.	TRBV7-8	TRBJ1-4	.	TGTGCCAGCAGCTTAGCCCGGGGAAAGGGAGAAAAACTGTTTTTT	CASSLARGKGEKLFF
TRBD1	TRBV9	TRBJ1-2	.	TGTGCCAGCAGCGCGGGTGAGGGGGCGAATGGCTACACCTTC	CASSAGEGANGYTF
.	TRBV4-1	TRBJ2-2	.	TGCGCCAGCAGCCTCCGGGAACCCACCGGGGAGCTGTTTTTT	CASSLREPTGELFF
.	TRBV4-2	TRBJ2-7	once	TGTGCCAGCAGCCATACAGACTCCTACGAGCAGTACTTC	CASSHTDSYEQYF
TRBD2	TRBV7-2	TRBJ2-5	.	TGTGCCAGCAGCACCCTAGCGGGGTGGGAGACCCAGTACTTC	CASSTLAGWETQYF
.	TRBV15	TRBJ1-2	.	TGTGCCACCAGCAGAGGGACAGTCCTAACAACCCGCTATGGCTACACCTTC	CATSRGTVLTTRYGYTF
.	TRBV6-2/TRBV6-3	TRBJ2-5	.	TGTGCCAGCAGTTACTCGAGCCGGGGGAACCTCCAAGAGACCCAGTACTTC	CASSYSSRGNLQETQYF
.	TRBV27	TRBJ1-4	.	TGTGCCAGCAGCCAGCAGGGAGGTTCCCATGAAAAACTGTTTTTT	CASSQQGGSHEKLFF
TRBD2	TRBV24-1	TRBJ2-3	.	TGTGCCACCAGTCGCGGGGTCTTCGAAAGCGGGAGGAGGGGCGATACGCAGTATTTT	CATSRGVFESGRRGDTQYF
.	TRBV29-1	TRBJ1-1	.	TGCAGCGTTGGACGGGGGAACACTGAAGCTTTCTTT	CSVGRGNTEAFF
.	TRBV3-1/TRBV3-2	TRBJ1-4	.	TGTGCCAGCAGCCGACAGGCAACTAATGAAAAACTGTTTTTT	CASSRQATNEKLFF
.	TRBV7-8	TRBJ2-7	few	TGTGCCAGCAGCTCCACTGCCTCCTACGAGCAGTACTTC	CASSSTASYEQYF
TRBD1	TRBV4-1	TRBJ2-7	.	TGCGCCAGCAGCCCTCAGAGGACAGGGGTCCCCTACGAGCAGTACTTC	CASSPQRTGVPYEQYF
.	TRBV2	TRBJ1-3	.	TGTGCCAGCAGTGCCTCACTCGGCCGGGGCACCATATATTTT	CASSASLGRGTIYF
TRBD2	TRBV19	TRBJ2-1	.	TGTGCCAGTAGGAATCCCCACCTAGGACTAGCGGGAACTTACAATGAGCAGTTCTTC	CASRNPHLGLAGTYNEQFF
.	TRBV19	TRBJ1-1	.	TGTGCCAGTAGTATGCGGGGTATGGGGAACACTGAAGCTTTCTTT	CASSMRGMGNTEAFF
.	TRBV3-1/TRBV3-2	TRBJ1-2	.	TGTGCCAGCAGCCACCGGACAGTCGATGGCTACACCTTC	CASSHRTVDGYTF
.	TRBV5-4	TRBJ2-1	.	TGTGCCAGCAGCTTGCGTTTTCGTGAGCAGTTCTTC	CASSLRFREQFF
TRBD2	TRBV7-9	TRBJ2-3	.	TGTGCCAGCAGCTCCGGACTAGCGGGATTTGGAGATACGCAGTATTTT	CASSSGLAGFGDTQYF
.	TRBV28	TRBJ2-5	.	TGTGCCAGCAGCATCAACAGGGCACCCCAAGAGACCCAGTACTTC	CASSINRAPQETQYF
TRBD1	TRBV19	TRBJ1-2	few	TGTGCCAGTAGTATTTCCGGGACAGGGGGCGCCGGGGATGGCTACACCTTC	CASSISGTGGAGDGYTF
.	TRBV11-2	TRBJ1-2	.	TGTGCCAGCAGCTTAAACGCAGGTCCCGTCTATGGCTACACCTTC	CASSLNAGPVYGYTF
.	TRBV7-9	TRBJ2-7	.	TGTGCCAGCAGCCCCATTGGGGGGGCCCAACTCTACGAGCAGTACTTC	CASSPIGGAQLYEQYF
.	TRBV7-8	TRBJ2-3	.	TGTGCCAGCAGCTTAGCAGGGAGAACAGATACGCAGTATTTT	CASSLAGRTDTQYF
.	TRBV25-1	TRBJ2-1	few	TGTGCCAGCAGTGAACTTACATACAATGAGCAGTTCTTC	CASSELTYNEQFF
.	TRBV9	TRBJ1-4	.	TGTGCCAGCAGCTCCGGGGTAGGTGAAAAACTGTTTTTT	CASSSGVGEKLFF
.	TRBV15	TRBJ2-5	.	TGTGCCACCAGCAGAGATGCGGTTCCCCAGTACTTC	CATSRDAVPQYF
TRBD2	TRBV11-3	TRBJ2-3	.	TGTGCCAGCAGCTTAGGGGGGGGAGTCACAGATACGCAGTATTTT	CASSLGGGVTDTQYF
.	TRBV2	TRBJ1-2	.	TGTGCCAGTGGGGAGGTAGGGGGGGTCTATGGCTACACCTTC	CASGEVGGVYGYTF
TRBD1	TRBV18	TRBJ1-2	.	TGTGCCAGCTCACCCGACAGGGAAGGCTACACCTTC	CASSPDREGYTF
TRBD1	TRBV2	TRBJ1-2	.	TGTGCCATACAGGGGGATGGCTACACCTTC	CAIQGDGYTF
.	TRBV14	TRBJ1-2	.	TGTGCCAGCAGCTCGGACATCAACTATGGCTACACCTTC	CASSSDINYGYTF
.	TRBV2	TRBJ1-4	few	TGTGCCAGTCAATCAAGCCAGGCTAATGAAAAACTGTTTTTT	CASQSSQANEKLFF
.	TRBV7-2	TRBJ1-5	once	TGTGCCAGCAGCCGGACATTTAATCAGCCCCAGCATTTT	CASSRTFNQPQHF
TRBD1	TRBV7-9	TRBJ2-2	.	TGTGCCAGCAGCCCCTACCCGACAGGGGCCACCGGGGAGCTGTTTTTT	CASSPYPTGATGELFF
TRBD1	TRBV28	TRBJ2-4	.	TGTGCCAGCAGTGGAATGGGACAGGGAAACATTCAGTACTTC	CASSGMGQGNIQYF
.	TRBV5-1	TRBJ1-6	.	TGCGCCAGCAGCTTGGTCTCTTTTACAAATTCACCCCTCCACTTT	CASSLVSFTNSPLHF
TRBD1	TRBV5-4	TRBJ1-1	.	TGTGCCAGCAGCTTTTGGGGACAGCACACTGAAGCTTTCTTT	CASSFWGQHTEAFF
.	TRBV27	TRBJ1-4	.	TGTGCCACCAGGGATCGCGGGGTTGATGAAAAACTGTTTTTT	CATRDRGVDEKLFF